Listed below are T cell receptor beta chains from one sample, sequenced in a study of blood T cells in healthy people across ages. TCRdb re-called the 5' RACE reads through MiXCR, storing one row per CDR3 protein. Of 2 million or so distinct CDR3 sequences in the sample, roughly 50% are singletons; the top ten hold about 2.1%. Sequencing input: blood. These receptors all come from a woman between 40 and 50 years old in good health. Both conserved end residues are part of each CDR3. Each record gives: J gene, clone size, D gene, V gene, CDR3 DNA, CDR3 protein. A D gene is named only where the DNA matches it firmly. Expanded clones get a size class; other rows say once, few or many, or leave the size out.

j_gene: TRBJ2-7; abundance: .; d_gene: TRBD1; v_gene: TRBV4-1; CDR3nt: TGCGCCAGCAGCCAATGGACAGGGGCGGGCGAGCAGTACTTC; CDR3aa: CASSQWTGAGEQYF
j_gene: TRBJ2-1; abundance: .; d_gene: TRBD2; v_gene: TRBV20-1; CDR3nt: TGCAGTGCTAGAGACTCCAAACTAGCTAGCGGAACCTACAATGAGCAGTTCTTC; CDR3aa: CSARDSKLASGTYNEQFF
j_gene: TRBJ2-5; abundance: few; d_gene: TRBD2; v_gene: TRBV27; CDR3nt: TGTGCCAGCAGCACCGGGACTACCTCAGAGCAGTACTTC; CDR3aa: CASSTGTTSEQYF
j_gene: TRBJ1-5; abundance: .; d_gene: TRBD1; v_gene: TRBV4-1; CDR3nt: TGCGCCAGCAGCCAAGATCCCCCCGGACAGGGAAATCAGCCCCAGCATTTT; CDR3aa: CASSQDPPGQGNQPQHF
j_gene: TRBJ1-1; abundance: .; d_gene: .; v_gene: TRBV6-6; CDR3nt: TGTGCCAGCACCCCCTTGGGCTCCATGAACACTGAAGCTTTCTTT; CDR3aa: CASTPLGSMNTEAFF
j_gene: TRBJ2-5; abundance: .; d_gene: TRBD2; v_gene: TRBV28; CDR3nt: TGTGCCAGCCAAAACCAAGGAGCGGGGGACCGAGAGACCCAGTACTTC; CDR3aa: CASQNQGAGDRETQYF
j_gene: TRBJ2-5; abundance: .; d_gene: .; v_gene: TRBV6-6; CDR3nt: TGTGCCAGCACCCAGGGGGGGGCCCTTTCGGCCCAGTACTTC; CDR3aa: CASTQGGALSAQYF
j_gene: TRBJ2-1; abundance: .; d_gene: TRBD2; v_gene: TRBV2; CDR3nt: TGTGCCAGCAGTGGTGGGCGGGGGAACCACAATGAGCAGTTCTTC; CDR3aa: CASSGGRGNHNEQFF
j_gene: TRBJ1-4; abundance: .; d_gene: .; v_gene: TRBV7-9; CDR3nt: TGTGCCAGCAGCAGGGGTAATGGAAAACTGTTTTTT; CDR3aa: CASSRGNGKLFF
j_gene: TRBJ2-2; abundance: .; d_gene: .; v_gene: TRBV7-2; CDR3nt: TGTGCCAGCAACCCCCAGGGATGGAACACCGGGGAGCTGTTTTTT; CDR3aa: CASNPQGWNTGELFF
j_gene: TRBJ2-6; abundance: few; d_gene: .; v_gene: TRBV24-1; CDR3nt: TGTGCCACCAGTGATTCGAGGGCTGGGGCCAACGTCCTGACTTTC; CDR3aa: CATSDSRAGANVLTF
j_gene: TRBJ2-3; abundance: .; d_gene: TRBD2; v_gene: TRBV4-3; CDR3nt: TGCGCCAGCAGCCAAGGTCTCGGGGGGAACACAGATACGCAGTATTTT; CDR3aa: CASSQGLGGNTDTQYF
j_gene: TRBJ2-5; abundance: few; d_gene: TRBD1; v_gene: TRBV28; CDR3nt: TGTGCCAGCAGTGACAAGAAGGGGACAGGGTCTGGTAGGACCCAGTACTTC; CDR3aa: CASSDKKGTGSGRTQYF
j_gene: TRBJ1-1; abundance: .; d_gene: .; v_gene: TRBV20-1; CDR3nt: TGCAGTGCGGCCTCCCGGGACGGCCTGAACACTGAAGCTTTCTTT; CDR3aa: CSAASRDGLNTEAFF
j_gene: TRBJ1-1; abundance: few; d_gene: .; v_gene: TRBV12-3/TRBV12-4; CDR3nt: TGTGCCAGCGGCGCGGGGATCACTGAAGCTTTCTTT; CDR3aa: CASGAGITEAFF
j_gene: TRBJ1-2; abundance: .; d_gene: .; v_gene: TRBV28; CDR3nt: TGTGCCAGCAGTTGGGGGGCCTATGGCTACACCTTC; CDR3aa: CASSWGAYGYTF
j_gene: TRBJ2-3; abundance: .; d_gene: TRBD2; v_gene: TRBV20-1; CDR3nt: TGCAGTGAGCGGGGGGCAGGTACGCAGTATTTT; CDR3aa: CSERGAGTQYF
j_gene: TRBJ1-1; abundance: .; d_gene: .; v_gene: TRBV6-6; CDR3nt: TGTGCCAGCAGCCCACGTCAATCTAACACTGAAGCTTTCTTT; CDR3aa: CASSPRQSNTEAFF
j_gene: TRBJ2-3; abundance: .; d_gene: TRBD2; v_gene: TRBV28; CDR3nt: TGTGCCAGCAGTTTAATAGGCGGGGGGCCCAGTAATACGCAGTATTTT; CDR3aa: CASSLIGGGPSNTQYF
j_gene: TRBJ2-6; abundance: many; d_gene: .; v_gene: TRBV7-2; CDR3nt: TGTGCCAGCAGCTTAGGCAGCCCGATCTCTGGGGCCAACGTCCTGACTTTC; CDR3aa: CASSLGSPISGANVLTF
j_gene: TRBJ1-5; abundance: .; d_gene: .; v_gene: TRBV20-1; CDR3nt: TGCAGTGCTAGAGAAGCGGGGGGCCAGCCCCAGCATTTT; CDR3aa: CSAREAGGQPQHF
j_gene: TRBJ1-6; abundance: few; d_gene: .; v_gene: TRBV4-3; CDR3nt: TGCGCCAGCAGCCAAGAACAGGGTGGGACGGGTTCACCCCTCCACTTT; CDR3aa: CASSQEQGGTGSPLHF
j_gene: TRBJ2-5; abundance: .; d_gene: .; v_gene: TRBV7-9; CDR3nt: TGTGCCAGCAGCTTAAGTGTCCGGCAGGGCGGAGAAGAGACCCAGTACTTC; CDR3aa: CASSLSVRQGGEETQYF
j_gene: TRBJ2-3; abundance: .; d_gene: .; v_gene: TRBV6-2/TRBV6-3; CDR3nt: TGTGCCAGCAGCCGGGTGGGGGTCAGCACAGATACGCAGTATTTT; CDR3aa: CASSRVGVSTDTQYF
j_gene: TRBJ2-1; abundance: few; d_gene: .; v_gene: TRBV5-1; CDR3nt: TGCGCCAGCAGCCCCCTAAACGCTGAGCAGTTCTTC; CDR3aa: CASSPLNAEQFF
j_gene: TRBJ2-5; abundance: .; d_gene: .; v_gene: TRBV7-7; CDR3nt: TGTGCTAGCAGCTCTAACACCCAAGAGACCCAGTACTTC; CDR3aa: CASSSNTQETQYF
j_gene: TRBJ1-4; abundance: .; d_gene: .; v_gene: TRBV4-1; CDR3nt: TGCGCCAGCAGCCAAGCGCAGGCGTATGAAAAACTGTTTTTT; CDR3aa: CASSQAQAYEKLFF
j_gene: TRBJ2-3; abundance: .; d_gene: .; v_gene: TRBV12-3/TRBV12-4; CDR3nt: TGTGCCAGCAGTTTGGAGTCCGCCTCAGATACGCAGTATTTT; CDR3aa: CASSLESASDTQYF
j_gene: TRBJ2-3; abundance: few; d_gene: .; v_gene: TRBV20-1; CDR3nt: TGCAGTGCTATCGTAGGCACGCGGAACACAGATACGCAGTATTTT; CDR3aa: CSAIVGTRNTDTQYF
j_gene: TRBJ2-5; abundance: .; d_gene: TRBD2; v_gene: TRBV7-2; CDR3nt: TGTGCCAGCAGCTTCCAACGACTAGCGGGGGCGTCTGAGACCCAGTACTTC; CDR3aa: CASSFQRLAGASETQYF
j_gene: TRBJ1-5; abundance: .; d_gene: .; v_gene: TRBV7-2; CDR3nt: TGTGCCAGCAGCTTAGAGACCCGTAGATGGAATCAGCCCCAGCATTTT; CDR3aa: CASSLETRRWNQPQHF
j_gene: TRBJ1-1; abundance: once; d_gene: .; v_gene: TRBV7-2; CDR3nt: TGTGCCAGCAGCCCACTAGACAGCCTGTACACTGAAGCTTTCTTT; CDR3aa: CASSPLDSLYTEAFF
j_gene: TRBJ1-5; abundance: .; d_gene: .; v_gene: TRBV7-2; CDR3nt: TGTGCCAGCAGCTTACGGGCTCAGCCCCAGCATTTT; CDR3aa: CASSLRAQPQHF
j_gene: TRBJ2-7; abundance: .; d_gene: .; v_gene: TRBV20-1; CDR3nt: TGCAGTGCTATCCCCCCGGGGGCTCCCTACGAGCAGTACTTC; CDR3aa: CSAIPPGAPYEQYF
j_gene: TRBJ2-5; abundance: few; d_gene: .; v_gene: TRBV18; CDR3nt: TGTGCCACCACACAACGTCGGCAGGGAGGCCAAGAGACCCAGTACTTC; CDR3aa: CATTQRRQGGQETQYF
j_gene: TRBJ2-1; abundance: few; d_gene: .; v_gene: TRBV20-1; CDR3nt: TGCAGTGCTAGAGGGGTGTACAATGAGCAGTTCTTC; CDR3aa: CSARGVYNEQFF
j_gene: TRBJ2-7; abundance: .; d_gene: .; v_gene: TRBV20-1; CDR3nt: TGCAGTGCTAGCATAGGCAAAGCTTCCTACGAGCAGTACTTC; CDR3aa: CSASIGKASYEQYF
j_gene: TRBJ2-5; abundance: .; d_gene: TRBD2; v_gene: TRBV29-1; CDR3nt: TGCAGCGTTTTAGCGGGAGACGAGACCCAGTACTTC; CDR3aa: CSVLAGDETQYF
j_gene: TRBJ1-6; abundance: .; d_gene: .; v_gene: TRBV27; CDR3nt: TGTGCCAGCAGGGACGACGGATATTCACCCCTCCACTTT; CDR3aa: CASRDDGYSPLHF
j_gene: TRBJ2-3; abundance: .; d_gene: TRBD2; v_gene: TRBV7-2; CDR3nt: TGTGCCACAACTCTGGGACTAGCAATGGGGGCAGATACGCAGTATTTT; CDR3aa: CATTLGLAMGADTQYF
j_gene: TRBJ1-1; abundance: .; d_gene: TRBD1; v_gene: TRBV4-1; CDR3nt: TGCGCCAGCAGCCATACACAGGGGACCCTGGACACTGAAGCTTTCTTT; CDR3aa: CASSHTQGTLDTEAFF
j_gene: TRBJ1-2; abundance: .; d_gene: TRBD1; v_gene: TRBV20-1; CDR3nt: TGCAGTGCTCCGTACCGGGACAGGGACTATGGCTACACCTTC; CDR3aa: CSAPYRDRDYGYTF
j_gene: TRBJ2-3; abundance: .; d_gene: .; v_gene: TRBV6-5; CDR3nt: TGTGCCAGCAGTTACCAACAGAGCATAGATACGCAGTATTTT; CDR3aa: CASSYQQSIDTQYF
j_gene: TRBJ2-7; abundance: few; d_gene: .; v_gene: TRBV25-1; CDR3nt: TGTGCCAGCAGCGACCCCAGTAGCTCCTACGAGCAGTACTTC; CDR3aa: CASSDPSSSYEQYF
j_gene: TRBJ2-7; abundance: few; d_gene: .; v_gene: TRBV3-1; CDR3nt: TGTGCCAGCAGCCAAGACCCGGATACCTACGAGCAGTACTTC; CDR3aa: CASSQDPDTYEQYF
j_gene: TRBJ1-2; abundance: once; d_gene: .; v_gene: TRBV7-9; CDR3nt: TGTGCCAGCAAAGTGGGGGGACGGAGCTATGGCTACACCTTC; CDR3aa: CASKVGGRSYGYTF
j_gene: TRBJ1-2; abundance: few; d_gene: .; v_gene: TRBV6-5; CDR3nt: TGTGCCAGCAGACAAAATCTAGGCTATGGCTACACCTTC; CDR3aa: CASRQNLGYGYTF
j_gene: TRBJ2-7; abundance: .; d_gene: .; v_gene: TRBV3-1; CDR3nt: TGTGCCAGCAGCCCCCTGGGGGCCCCCTACGAGCAGTACTTC; CDR3aa: CASSPLGAPYEQYF